The 2 T cell receptor beta chains in this list originate from one sample, sequenced in a study of T-cell reconstitution after alpha-beta-depleted transplantation in children. Unique molecular identifiers were incorporated into the prepared TCRbeta library. TCRdb independently ran MiXCR on the PCR reads; one entry per CDR3 protein. The sample yields under 450,000 distinct CDR3 sequences, more than 10% seen once. The input for sequencing was PBMCs, taken from the stem cell graft. Source of these receptors: a human donor who donated a stem cell graft to a child with Fanconi anemia.

The CDR3 coding sequence is TGTGCCAGCAGCTTAGCAGGGGCGCTCTATGGCTACACCTTC. Residues: CASSLAGALYGYTF. The chain joins TRBV11-2 to TRBJ1-2; D perhaps matches TRBD1 (6 bases). The V end lost 1 base, the J end lost 4 bases, and 10 bases lay between the germline ends. This CDR3 comprises 14 residues. Germline CDR1 is SGHAT and CDR2 is FQNNGV. The whole variable domain, filled in from reference TRBV11-2 and TRBJ1-2, reads EAGVAQSPRYKIIEKRQSVAFWCNPISGHATLYWYQQILGQGPKLLIQFQNNGVVDDSQLPKDRFSAERLKGVDSTLKIQPAKLEDSAVYLCASSLAGALYGYTFGSGTRLTVV.

About this clonotype itself: No conserved phenylalanine or tryptophan is present at the end of the CDR3, so a read error is the likely explanation. J is TRBJ1-1 and V is TRBV27; D is uncertain. This CDR3 is 17 amino acids long. V lost 2 bases and J lost 5, with 21 bases in between. Germline loops: CDR1 MNHEY, CDR2 SMNVEV (reference sequence). The CDR3 region is CASSLVSVSGGGTEAFC. The CDR3 region has the DNA TGTGCCAGCAGTTTAGTGAGCGTATCGGGAGGTGGGACTGAAGCTTTCTGT.